The 2 T cell receptor beta chains reported below all come from one sample, sequenced in a study of regulatory T cells in long-lasting Graves disease. The time point is: newly diagnosed GD, antithyroid drugs for less than 3 months. With RNA extracted from PBMCs as input, the TCR library was made. The TCR beta library used iRepertoire HTBI primers with Arm-PCR amplification of CDR3. TCRdb re-derived calls from the multiplex PCR reads in MiXCR, one entry per CDR3 protein. The data show about 500,000 distinct CDR3 sequences, 9.5% to 15% seen once. A further study also used this sample, focusing on T cells in Graves' hyperthyroidism and ophthalmopathy.

The sample was peripheral blood mononuclear cells (PBMCs), taken at new diagnosis, from a patient treated with antithyroid drugs. The receptors originated from a woman younger than 45 with Graves disease.

The rearrangement uses TRBV4-3 and TRBJ2-1; D perhaps matches TRBD2 (6 bases). CDR1 is LGHNA and CDR2 is YSLEER in the germline V gene. The CDR3 sequence is 20 residues long. Trimming stripped 1 base from V and 0 bases from J, with 22 bases between. The CDR3 sequence: CASSQGFLARQISSYNEQFF. The CDR3 DNA follows: TGCGCCAGCAGCCAAGGATTCCTAGCGCGTCAAATTAGCTCCTACAATGAGCAGTTCTTC.

This clonotype appeared many times. The CDR3 sequence: CAWRVDPGSSGTWSYNEQFF. The CDR3 nucleotides read TGTGCCTGGAGGGTAGATCCAGGCTCTAGCGGGACGTGGTCCTACAATGAGCAGTTCTTC. The gene calls are TRBV30 and TRBJ2-1; 9 positions match TRBD2. Looked up from germline, CDR1 is GTSNPN and CDR2 is SVGIG (reference sequence). Losses at the gene ends were 3 bases for V and 1 base for J; bases not matched to a gene: 19. The CDR3 sequence is 20 residues long.